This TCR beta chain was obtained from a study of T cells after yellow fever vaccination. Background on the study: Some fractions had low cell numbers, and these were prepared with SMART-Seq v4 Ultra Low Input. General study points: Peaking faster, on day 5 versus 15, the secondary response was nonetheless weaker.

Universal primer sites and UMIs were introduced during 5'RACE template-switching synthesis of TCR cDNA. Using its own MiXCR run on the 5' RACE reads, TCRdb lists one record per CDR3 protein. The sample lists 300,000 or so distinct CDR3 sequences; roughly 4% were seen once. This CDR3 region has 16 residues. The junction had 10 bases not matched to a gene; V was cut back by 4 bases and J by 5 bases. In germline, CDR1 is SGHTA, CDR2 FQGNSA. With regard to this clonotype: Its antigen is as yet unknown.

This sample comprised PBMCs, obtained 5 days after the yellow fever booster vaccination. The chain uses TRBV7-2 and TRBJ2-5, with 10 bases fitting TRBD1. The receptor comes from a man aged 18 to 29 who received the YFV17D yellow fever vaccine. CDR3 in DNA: TGTGCCAGCAGCTCATTAGTGGGACAGGGGAGGGAGACCCAGTACTTC. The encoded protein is CASSSLVGQGRETQYF. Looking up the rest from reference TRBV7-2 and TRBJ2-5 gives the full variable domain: GAGVSQSPSNKVTEKGKDVELRCDPISGHTALYWYRQSLGQGLEFLIYFQGNSAPDKSGLPSDRFSAERTGGSVSTLTIQRTQQEDSAVYLCASSSLVGQGRETQYFGPGTRLLVL.